Following are 23 T cell receptor beta chains from one sample sequenced in a study of T-cell memory formation after mild COVID-19. TCRdb reprocessed the 5' RACE reads via MiXCR and lists one record per CDR3 protein. Here the sample spans fewer than 700,000 distinct CDR3 sequences, less than 25% being singletons. The sample consisted of PBMCs or a T cell subset sorted from them (not recorded which). The receptors derive from an adult woman who had mild COVID-19 (a few samples of this study predate the infection). Cell type and time point are not known.

This clonotype was seen more than once but under ten times. The genes are TRBV6-5 and TRBJ2-7; perhaps TRBD1 as D (6 bases). V was pared by 8 bases and J by 2 bases, with 13 bases between. Germline CDR1 reads MNHEY; CDR2 reads SVGAGI. This CDR3 region has 13 residues. The CDR3 spells CASRQDPAYEQYF. CDR3 nucleotides: TGTGCCAGCCGACAGGACCCTGCCTACGAGCAGTACTTC.

Many counts were recorded for this clonotype. V and J are TRBV3-1 and TRBJ1-5, with 9 bases identical to TRBD1. Germline CDR1 and CDR2: LGHDT and YNNKEL (reference sequence). V shed 1 base and J 7 bases; nucleotides not matched to a gene: 2. There are 14 residues in the CDR3. CDR3 region: CASSQGTGGQPQHF. In DNA, the CDR3 is TGTGCCAGCAGCCAAGGAACAGGGGGCCAGCCCCAGCATTTT. The entire variable domain, with the rest obtained from reference TRBV3-1 and TRBJ1-5, is as follows: DTAVSQTPKYLVTQMGNDKSIKCEQNLGHDTMYWYKQDSKKFLKIMFSYNNKELIINETVPNRFSPKSPDKAHLNLHINSLELGDSAVYFCASSQGTGGQPQHFGDGTRLSIL.

The rearrangement uses TRBV20-1 and TRBJ2-7, with D unclear. CDR3 length equals 13 residues. Germline lookup yields CDR1 DFQATT and CDR2 SNEGSKA (reference sequence). Trimming shortened V by 0 bases and J by 3 bases, and 9 bases separated the two germline ends. In nucleotides, the CDR3 is TGCAGTGCTAGAGATGACCGAAACTACGAGCAGTACTTC. Residues: CSARDDRNYEQYF.

This chain uses TRBV9 with TRBJ2-3; 9 nucleotides line up with TRBD2. This CDR3 has 14 residues. Germline CDR1 reads SGDLS; CDR2 reads YYNGEE. With V trimmed by 5 bases and J by 5 bases, 6 bases remained unmatched. This CDR3 is CASRYSGSGDTQYF. The CDR3 DNA sequence: TGTGCCAGCAGGTATAGCGGGAGTGGAGATACGCAGTATTTT.

The V call is TRBV5-1, the J call TRBJ2-3, with 7 bases that match TRBD2. V was pared by 2 bases and J by 2 bases, with 11 bases of the junction left unmatched. The CDR3 length is 17 residues. Germline CDR1 SGHRS, CDR2 YFSETQ. This CDR3 reads CASSFQAGNPNTDTQYF. DNA for the CDR3: TGCGCCAGCAGCTTTCAAGCGGGGAATCCTAACACAGATACGCAGTATTTT.

This clonotype has just a few counts. V usage is TRBV3-1 and J usage is TRBJ2-1; the D call may be TRBD1 or TRBD2 (5 bases each). Germline CDR1 and CDR2: LGHDT and YNNKEL (reference sequence). This CDR3 region has 11 residues. Trimming stripped 3 bases from V and 12 bases from J, with 9 bases between. The CDR3 loop reads CASSHVGVQFF. The CDR3 DNA follows: TGTGCCAGCAGCCATGTGGGGGTGCAGTTCTTC.

This clonotype was seen a handful of times. V usage is TRBV9 and J usage is TRBJ2-3; D unresolved. CDR3 length: 13 residues. With 1 base removed from V and 0 bases from J, the gap between germline ends came to 3 bases. Germline CDR1 and CDR2: SGDLS and YYNGEE. CDR3 DNA sequence: TGTGCCAGCAGCGTATCTAGCACAGATACGCAGTATTTT. This encodes CASSVSSTDTQYF.

This clonotype has just a few counts. The chain employs TRBV14 and TRBJ2-2; tentatively, D is TRBD1 or TRBD2 (5 bases each). V was cut by 4 bases and J by 1 base, with 19 bases left in between. This CDR3 has 18 amino acids. In germline, CDR1 is SGHDN, CDR2 FVKESK. In DNA form, the CDR3 reads TGTGCCAGCAGCCCGCGCCGAGGGGAGAAGGGGAACACCGGGGAGCTGTTTTTT. It encodes CASSPRRGEKGNTGELFF.

This clonotype was detected many times. The chain carries TRBV12-3 or TRBV12-4 and TRBJ2-7; TRBD2 matches at 8 bases. Losses at the gene ends were 6 bases for V and 2 bases for J; bases not matched to a gene: 6. The CDR3 consists of 14 residues. The CDR3 DNA reads as TGTGCCAGCAGCTTATCCGGGAGGGCCTACGAGCAGTACTTC. This translates into CASSLSGRAYEQYF.

The genes are TRBV12-3 or TRBV12-4 and TRBJ2-1; D could derive from TRBD1 or TRBD2 (5 bases each). CDR3 size: 15 residues. The V end was cut by 0 bases, the J end by 9 bases, with 15 bases between. CDR3 region: CASSLASGRFGEQFF. The CDR3 nucleotides are TGTGCCAGCAGTTTAGCGTCGGGACGGTTTGGTGAGCAGTTCTTC.

This clonotype was observed a handful of times. The chain carries TRBV7-2 and TRBJ2-5, with 8 bases matching TRBD2. J was trimmed by 7 bases and V by 2 bases; bases with no gene match: 9. The germline V gene has CDR1 SGHTA and CDR2 FQGNSA. The CDR3 covers 15 residues. This CDR3 reads CASSLSGTSRSTQYF. The CDR3 DNA is TGTGCCAGCAGCTTATCCGGGACTAGTCGGTCGACCCAGTACTTC.

This clonotype came up many times. V usage is TRBV9 and J usage is TRBJ2-3; D gene unclear. The CDR3 loop spans 13 amino acids. V was cut by 0 bases and J by 0 bases, with 2 bases left in between. Germline values: CDR1 SGDLS, CDR2 YYNGEE. CDR3 amino acids: CASSVVSTDTQYF. Here the CDR3 DNA reads TGTGCCAGCAGCGTAGTTAGCACAGATACGCAGTATTTT.

This clonotype was found a few times. This chain connects TRBV7-2 to TRBJ1-1, with TRBD1 as a possible D gene (5 bases). The germline V gene has CDR1 SGHTA and CDR2 FQGNSA. With 1 base removed from V and 11 bases from J, the gap between germline ends came to 14 bases. The CDR3 covers 13 residues. The CDR3 sequence: CASSLEAGTGAFF. As DNA, the CDR3 is TGTGCCAGCAGCTTAGAAGCAGGGACGGGGGCTTTCTTT.

There are a few counts of this clonotype. This CDR3 reads CASSLGVRDHEQYF. The CDR3 nucleotides are TGTGCCAGCAGCTTGGGCGTCAGGGACCACGAGCAGTACTTC. The V and J genes are TRBV5-6 and TRBJ2-7; D is perhaps TRBD1 or TRBD2 (5 bases each). This CDR3 has 14 residues. Trimming cost V 0 bases and J 5 bases, with 12 bases left between them. The germline gives CDR1 SGHDT, CDR2 YYEEEE.

V usage is TRBV27 and J usage is TRBJ2-7; tentatively, D is TRBD2 (6 bases). V lost 4 bases and J lost 3, with 13 bases in between. The CDR3 sequence is 14 residues long. Germline assignment: CDR1 MNHEY and CDR2 SMNVEV (reference sequence). In DNA, the CDR3 is TGTGCCAGCAGTTCCTGGGACTCAAACTACGAGCAGTACTTC. This sequence encodes CASSSWDSNYEQYF.

The chain carries TRBV4-1 and TRBJ2-1, with 12 bases aligning to TRBD2. The germline gives CDR1 MGHRA, CDR2 YSYEKL. Losses at the gene ends were 2 bases for V and 8 bases for J; bases not matched to a gene: 7. CDR3 size: 16 residues. CDR3 protein: CASSQPTSGSRDEQFF. CDR3 coding DNA: TGCGCCAGCAGCCAACCGACTAGCGGGAGCCGTGATGAGCAGTTCTTC.

This clonotype occurred a few times. The CDR3 nucleotides read TGTGCCAGCAGTCGTTTTTCGGGGACTGAAGCTTTCTTT. This gives the protein CASSRFSGTEAFF. The gene calls are TRBV6-5 and TRBJ1-1; D is unclear. Germline V gene data show CDR1 as MNHEY and CDR2 as SVGAGI. The CDR3 has 13 residues. V was shortened by 5 bases and J by 5 bases, with 12 bases between the two germline ends.

This clonotype was seen only a few times. The chain recombines TRBV5-6 with TRBJ1-1; 8 nucleotides agree with TRBD1. The V gene end was trimmed by 2 bases and the J gene end by 5 bases; junction bases not matched to a gene: 2. The CDR3 is 13 amino acids. Germline loops: CDR1 SGHDT, CDR2 YYEEEE. The CDR3 nucleotides read TGTGCCAGCAGCTTTAGGACAGGGACTGAAGCTTTCTTT. It codes for CASSFRTGTEAFF.

This clonotype appeared once. The chain links TRBV7-8 to TRBJ2-5, with 12 bases fitting TRBD2. The CDR3 totals 17 residues. Germline V lookup: CDR1 SGHVS, CDR2 FQNEAQ. Losses at the gene ends were 6 bases for V and 4 bases for J; bases not matched to a gene: 12. The CDR3 DNA sequence: TGTGCCAGCAGTTTGGGGCTAGCGGGGGGGCTTGCAGAGACCCAGTACTTC. Amino acids: CASSLGLAGGLAETQYF.

The rearrangement joins TRBV30 to TRBJ2-1, with a possible D match to TRBD2 (6 bases). CDR3 length: 13 residues. Germline loops: CDR1 GTSNPN, CDR2 SVGIG (reference sequence). V lost 0 bases and J lost 8, with 11 bases in between. The CDR3 region is CAWSVAGLHEQFF. CDR3 bases: TGTGCCTGGAGTGTAGCGGGCCTCCATGAGCAGTTCTTC.

The table lists this clonotype with a few counts. The chain is built from TRBV7-2 and TRBJ2-5; tentatively, D is TRBD2 (6 bases). V lost 1 base, J lost 4 bases, and 16 bases lay in between. The germline gives CDR1 SGHTA, CDR2 FQGNSA. The CDR3 contains 16 residues. CDR3 in amino acids: CASSLEGGRAGETQYF. The CDR3 DNA is TGTGCCAGCAGCTTAGAGGGAGGCAGGGCCGGAGAGACCCAGTACTTC. The full variable domain, completed using reference TRBV7-2 and TRBJ2-5, is GAGVSQSPSNKVTEKGKDVELRCDPISGHTALYWYRQSLGQGLEFLIYFQGNSAPDKSGLPSDRFSAERTGGSVSTLTIQRTQQEDSAVYLCASSLEGGRAGETQYFGPGTRLLVL.

V and J are TRBV4-1 and TRBJ2-1; D not certain. CDR1 and CDR2 (germline): MGHRA, YSYEKL. The CDR3 totals 15 residues. V dropped 3 bases and J dropped 0 bases, with 9 bases sitting between them. The CDR3 sequence is CASSHRQTSYNEQFF. The CDR3 coding sequence is TGCGCCAGCAGCCACAGGCAGACCTCCTACAATGAGCAGTTCTTC.

In DNA form, the CDR3 reads TGTGCCAGCAGTTATACCCAAGGGAACGCGTACAATGAGCAGTTCTTC. It encodes CASSYTQGNAYNEQFF. The chain links TRBV12-3 or TRBV12-4 to TRBJ2-1; D not certain. The CDR3 contains 16 residues. Trimming removed 4 bases at V and 4 bases at J, with 17 bases between.